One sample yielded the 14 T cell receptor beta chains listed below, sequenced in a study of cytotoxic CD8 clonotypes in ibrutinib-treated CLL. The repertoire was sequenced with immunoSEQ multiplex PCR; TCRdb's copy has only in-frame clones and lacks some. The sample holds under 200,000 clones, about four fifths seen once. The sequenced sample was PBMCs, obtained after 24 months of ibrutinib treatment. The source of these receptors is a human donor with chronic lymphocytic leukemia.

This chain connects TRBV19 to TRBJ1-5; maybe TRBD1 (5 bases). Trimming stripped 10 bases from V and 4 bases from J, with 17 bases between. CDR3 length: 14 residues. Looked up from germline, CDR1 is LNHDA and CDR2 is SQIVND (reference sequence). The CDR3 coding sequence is TGTGCCACTTGCCTGGGGGGGGAAAATCAGCCCCAGCATTTT. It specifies CATCLGGENQPQHF. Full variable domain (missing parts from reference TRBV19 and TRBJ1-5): DGGITQSPKYLFRKEGQNVTLSCEQNLNHDAMYWYRQDPGQGLRLIYYSQIVNDFQKGDIAEGYSVSREKKESFPLTVTSAQKNPTAFYLCATCLGGENQPQHFGDGTRLSIL.

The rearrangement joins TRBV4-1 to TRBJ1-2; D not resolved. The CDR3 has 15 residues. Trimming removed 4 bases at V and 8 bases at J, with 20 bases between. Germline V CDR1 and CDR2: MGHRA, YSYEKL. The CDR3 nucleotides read TGCGCCAGCAGCCCAGCCCCTACTGTTGTAGAAGGCTACACCTTC. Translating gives CASSPAPTVVEGYTF.

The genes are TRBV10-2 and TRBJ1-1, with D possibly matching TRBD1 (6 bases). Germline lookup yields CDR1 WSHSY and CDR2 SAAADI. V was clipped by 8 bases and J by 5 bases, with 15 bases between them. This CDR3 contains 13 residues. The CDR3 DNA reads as TGCGCCAGCGGGGGAACAGGGAGTACTGAAGCTTTCTTT. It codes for CASGGTGSTEAFF.

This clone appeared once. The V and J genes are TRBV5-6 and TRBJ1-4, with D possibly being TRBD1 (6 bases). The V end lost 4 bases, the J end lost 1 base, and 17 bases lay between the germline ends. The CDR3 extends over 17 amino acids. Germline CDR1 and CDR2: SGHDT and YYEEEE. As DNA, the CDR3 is TGTGCCAGCAGCCTCGGCGCACAGGGTAAAACTAATGAAAAACTGTTTTTT. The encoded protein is CASSLGAQGKTNEKLFF.

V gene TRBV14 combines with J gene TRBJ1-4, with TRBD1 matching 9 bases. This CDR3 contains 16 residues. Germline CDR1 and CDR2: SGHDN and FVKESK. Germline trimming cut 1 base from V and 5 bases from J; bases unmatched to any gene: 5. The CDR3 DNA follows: TGTGCCAGCAGCCAAGGGACAGGGGCGTCGAATGAAAAACTGTTTTTT. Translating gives CASSQGTGASNEKLFF.

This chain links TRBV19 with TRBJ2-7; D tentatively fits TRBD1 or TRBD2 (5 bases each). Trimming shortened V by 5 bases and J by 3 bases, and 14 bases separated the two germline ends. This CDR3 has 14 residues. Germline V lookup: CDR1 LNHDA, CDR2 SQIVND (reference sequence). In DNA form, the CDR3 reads TGTGCCAGTAGTCCATCGGGACGGAACTACGAGCAGTACTTC. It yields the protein CASSPSGRNYEQYF.

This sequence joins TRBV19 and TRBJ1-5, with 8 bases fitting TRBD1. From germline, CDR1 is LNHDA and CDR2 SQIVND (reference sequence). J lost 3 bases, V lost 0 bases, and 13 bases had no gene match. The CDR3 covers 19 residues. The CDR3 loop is CASSIDDSFGTGLNQPQHF. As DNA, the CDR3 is TGTGCCAGTAGTATAGATGATTCATTTGGGACAGGACTCAATCAGCCCCAGCATTTT.

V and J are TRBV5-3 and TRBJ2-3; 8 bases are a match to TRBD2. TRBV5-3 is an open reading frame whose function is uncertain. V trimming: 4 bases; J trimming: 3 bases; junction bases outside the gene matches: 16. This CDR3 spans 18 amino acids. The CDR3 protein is CARSLLRLGGGITDTQYF. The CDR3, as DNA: TGTGCCAGAAGCCTCCTCCGCCTGGGCGGGGGGATTACAGATACGCAGTATTTT.

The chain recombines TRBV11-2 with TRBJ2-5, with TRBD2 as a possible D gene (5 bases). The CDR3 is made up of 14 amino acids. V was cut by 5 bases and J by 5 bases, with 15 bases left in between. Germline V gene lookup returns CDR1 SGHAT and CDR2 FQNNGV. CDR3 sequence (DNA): TGTGCCAGCAGCGCCTCGACTACTTCGGAGACCCAGTACTTC. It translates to CASSASTTSETQYF.

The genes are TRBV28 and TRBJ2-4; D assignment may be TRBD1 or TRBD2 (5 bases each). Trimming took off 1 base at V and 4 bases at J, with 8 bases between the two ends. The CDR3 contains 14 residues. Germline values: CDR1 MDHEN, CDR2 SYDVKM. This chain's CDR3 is CASSLSGPKNIQYF. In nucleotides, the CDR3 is TGTGCCAGCAGTTTATCGGGACCGAAAAACATTCAGTACTTC.

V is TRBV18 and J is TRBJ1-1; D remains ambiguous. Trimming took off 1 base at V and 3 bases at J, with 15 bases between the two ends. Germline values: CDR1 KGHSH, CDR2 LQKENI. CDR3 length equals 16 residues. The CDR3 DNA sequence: TGTGCCAGCTCACCACGGTCTCCCCTGGCGTACACTGAAGCTTTCTTT. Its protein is CASSPRSPLAYTEAFF.

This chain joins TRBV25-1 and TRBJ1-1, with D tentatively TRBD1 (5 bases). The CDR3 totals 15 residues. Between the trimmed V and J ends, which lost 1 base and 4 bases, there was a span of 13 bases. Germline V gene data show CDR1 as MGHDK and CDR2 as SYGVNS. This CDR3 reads CASSEFRQGATEAFF. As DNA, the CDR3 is TGTGCCAGCAGTGAATTTCGCCAGGGTGCCACTGAAGCTTTCTTT.

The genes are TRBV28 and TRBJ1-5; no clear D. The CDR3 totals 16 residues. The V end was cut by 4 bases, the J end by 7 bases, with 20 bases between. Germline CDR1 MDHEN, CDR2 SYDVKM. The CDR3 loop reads CASSSMRLRVGQPQHF. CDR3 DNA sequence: TGTGCCAGCAGTTCCATGAGGTTGCGGGTCGGACAGCCCCAGCATTTT.

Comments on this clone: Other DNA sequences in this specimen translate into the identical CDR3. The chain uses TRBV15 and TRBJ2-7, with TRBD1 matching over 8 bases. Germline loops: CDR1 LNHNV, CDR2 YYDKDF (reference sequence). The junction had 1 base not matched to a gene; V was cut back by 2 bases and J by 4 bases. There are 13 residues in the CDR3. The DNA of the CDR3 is TGTGCCACCAGCAGACAGGGGGCGTACGAGCAGTACTTC. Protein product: CATSRQGAYEQYF.